The 15 T cell receptor beta chains given below trace back to one sample, sequenced in a study of beta chain features in type 1 diabetes. General study findings and limits: People with Type 1 diabetes carried modestly yet significantly shorter TCRB CDR3s in all four CD4+ subsets.

Of the isolated RNA, all was reverse transcribed, and so the sequenced material was expressed TCRB transcripts. Profiling relied on immunoSEQ multiplex PCR, and the TCRdb table lists in-frame clones only, not all of them. The repertoire holds roughly 260,000 clones, with around 21% as singletons. No antigen is known for these receptors. The source material was naive CD4+ T cells from blood. The receptors stem from a woman aged 40 to 55 with type 1 diabetes.

This CDR3 is CAWNRANYGYTF. CDR3 coding DNA: TGTGCCTGGAACAGAGCTAACTATGGCTACACCTTC. The rearrangement links TRBV30 to TRBJ1-2; D uncertain. Trimming removed 4 bases at V and 0 bases at J, with 6 bases between. Germline V CDR1 and CDR2: GTSNPN, SVGIG (reference sequence). The CDR3 extends over 12 amino acids.

This clone was counted a few times. The rearrangement joins TRBV5-6 to TRBJ2-3, with D tentatively TRBD2 (7 bases). Trimming removed 5 bases from V and 5 bases from J, with 15 bases in between. Per germline, CDR1 SGHDT and CDR2 YYEEEE. The CDR3 has 14 residues. CDR3 sequence (DNA): TGTGCCAGCAGTCGTTCGGGGGGCGAAGATACGCAGTATTTT. Translating it yields CASSRSGGEDTQYF.

V is TRBV29-1 and J is TRBJ1-1, with a possible D match to TRBD1 (6 bases). Between the trimmed V and J ends, which lost 6 bases and 2 bases, there was a span of 16 bases. The length of the CDR3 is 14 residues. Germline assignment: CDR1 SQVTM and CDR2 ANQGSEA. The CDR3 loop reads CSVGGLVGNTEAFF. In DNA, the CDR3 is TGCAGCGTGGGGGGGCTGGTTGGCAACACTGAAGCTTTCTTT. The entire variable domain, with the rest obtained from reference TRBV29-1 and TRBJ1-1, is as follows: SAVISQKPSRDICQRGTSLTIQCQVDSQVTMMFWYRQQPGQSLTLIATANQGSEATYESGFVIDKFPISRPNLTFSTLTVSNMSPEDSSIYLCSVGGLVGNTEAFFGQGTRLTVV.

The chain employs TRBV2 and TRBJ2-7; 10 bases line up with TRBD2. The CDR3 is 15 residues long. Germline values: CDR1 SNHLY, CDR2 FYNNEI. V shed 4 bases and J 7 bases; nucleotides not matched to a gene: 10. CDR3: CASSALAGETGEQYF. CDR3 DNA: TGTGCCAGCAGTGCCCTAGCGGGAGAGACGGGTGAGCAGTACTTC. Full variable domain (missing parts from reference TRBV2 and TRBJ2-7): EPEVTQTPSHQVTQMGQEVILRCVPISNHLYFYWYRQILGQKVEFLVSFYNNEISEKSEIFDDQFSVERPDGSNFTLKIRSTKLEDSAMYFCASSALAGETGEQYFGPGTRLTVT.

Only a few counts were recorded for this clone. Compared with germline, one end of the junction differs, possibly owing to a read error. The rearrangement joins TRBV6-6 to TRBJ2-5; 7 positions match TRBD2. The CDR3 spans 14 residues. CDR1 and CDR2 from the germline V gene are MNHNY and SVGAGI (reference sequence). CDR3: CASSRLAAQGTQYF. As DNA, the CDR3 is TGTGCCAGCAGTAGGCTAGCGGCGCAAGGGACCCAGTACTTC.

This sequence joins TRBV7-2 and TRBJ1-1; unclear D gene. CDR1 SGHTA and CDR2 FQGNSA come from the germline V gene. V gave up 0 bases and J gave up 1 base, with 6 bases separating them. CDR3 length: 14 amino acids. This CDR3 is CASSLAGQNTEAFF. The CDR3 coding sequence is TGTGCCAGCAGCTTAGCTGGCCAGAACACTGAAGCTTTCTTT.

The chain carries TRBV9 and TRBJ2-3; 7 nucleotides agree with TRBD1. The CDR3 totals 15 residues. J gave up 2 bases and V 3 bases, and 6 bases lay outside the gene matches. The germline V gene has CDR1 SGDLS and CDR2 YYNGEE. This chain's CDR3 is CASSAQQGLTDTQYF. As DNA, the CDR3 is TGTGCCAGCAGCGCCCAACAGGGGCTCACAGATACGCAGTATTTT. The full variable domain, its missing parts supplied by reference TRBV9 and TRBJ2-3, is DSGVTQTPKHLITATGQRVTLRCSPRSGDLSVYWYQQSLDQGLQFLIQYYNGEERAKGNILERFSAQQFPDLHSELNLSSLELGDSALYFCASSAQQGLTDTQYFGPGTRLTVL.

The rearrangement links TRBV4-2 to TRBJ2-7; 7 bases map to TRBD2. J gave up 2 bases and V 4 bases, and 5 bases lay outside the gene matches. CDR1 is LGHNA and CDR2 is YNFKEQ in the germline V gene. The CDR3 has 14 residues. CDR3 sequence (DNA): TGTGCCAGCAGCCCAGCTAGCGGCGCCTACGAGCAGTACTTC. This encodes CASSPASGAYEQYF.

This chain uses TRBV10-3 with TRBJ2-1; D perhaps matches TRBD2 (7 bases). Between the trimmed V and J ends, which lost 5 bases and 0 bases, there was a span of 23 bases. Germline CDR1 ENHRY, CDR2 SYGVKD. This CDR3 has 19 residues. The CDR3, as DNA: TGTGCCATCAGTTATGGCGGGAGTATAGGGGGGAGCTCCTACAATGAGCAGTTCTTC. This gives the protein CAISYGGSIGGSSYNEQFF.

The table lists this clone with a few counts. V is TRBV27 and J is TRBJ2-5, with 10 bases lining up with TRBD1. V shed 7 bases and J 5 bases; nucleotides not matched to a gene: 4. The CDR3 contains 13 residues. In germline, CDR1 is MNHEY, CDR2 SMNVEV (reference sequence). The CDR3 is CASMGQGTETQYF. In nucleotides, the CDR3 is TGTGCCAGCATGGGACAGGGGACGGAGACCCAGTACTTC.

This clone occurred a few times. J is TRBJ2-1 and V is TRBV29-1, with 7 bases identical to TRBD1. With V trimmed by 7 bases and J by 0 bases, 9 bases remained unmatched. Germline V gene sequence: CDR1 SQVTM, CDR2 ANQGSEA. The CDR3 is 15 amino acids. The CDR3 sequence: CSAPNRDSSYNEQFF. In DNA, the CDR3 is TGCAGCGCACCAAATCGGGACAGCTCCTACAATGAGCAGTTCTTC.

The rearrangement joins TRBV7-8 to TRBJ2-7; 9 bases line up with TRBD1. This CDR3 is 14 amino acids long. Per germline, CDR1 SGHVS and CDR2 FQNEAQ. The V segment lost 6 bases and the J segment 3 bases; nucleotides outside the gene matches: 6. CDR3 DNA sequence: TGTGCCAGCAGGCGGGACAGGGCCGGCTACGAGCAGTACTTC. It is translated as CASRRDRAGYEQYF.

The rearrangement uses TRBV11-3 and TRBJ2-5; a weak D match, TRBD2 (5 bases). The ends were cut back, 5 bases at V and 7 bases at J, with 17 bases in the middle. The germline CDR1 and CDR2 sequences are SGHNT and YENEEA. The CDR3 runs 14 residues. This CDR3 reads CASSPPGFPMTQYF. CDR3 nucleotide sequence: TGTGCCAGCAGCCCTCCGGGGTTTCCTATGACCCAGTACTTC.

V gene TRBV6-4 combines with J gene TRBJ2-1; tentatively, D is TRBD1 (5 bases). This CDR3 region has 15 residues. V lost 3 bases and J 8 bases, leaving 17 bases between the germline ends. CDR1 MRHNA and CDR2 SNTAGT come from the germline V gene. The CDR3: CASSDITGGNDEQFF. DNA for the CDR3: TGTGCCAGCAGTGATATCACAGGCGGTAACGATGAGCAGTTCTTC.

The rearrangement uses TRBV18 and TRBJ2-5, with TRBD2 as a possible D gene (6 bases). Per the germline V gene, CDR1 is KGHSH and CDR2 is LQKENI. Deletions cut 4 bases from V and 3 bases from J, with 9 bases between. The CDR3 is 13 amino acids. The CDR3 here is CASSRGLEETQYF. CDR3 nucleotide sequence: TGTGCCAGCTCACGGGGACTGGAAGAGACCCAGTACTTC.